Following are 22 T cell receptor beta chains from one sample sequenced in a study of early T cells in non-severe SARS-CoV-2 infection. TCRdb itself ran the 5' RACE reads through MiXCR, one entry per CDR3 protein. The sample shows around 26,000 distinct CDR3 sequences, less than 4.5% of them seen only once. The sequenced material came from whole blood. The receptors come from an adult who was a healthcare worker with PCR-confirmed SARS-CoV-2 infection or an uninfected control (not recorded which).

This clonotype was counted many times. The V and J genes are TRBV5-6 and TRBJ2-5, with D tentatively TRBD1 or TRBD2 (5 bases each). V shed 4 bases and J shed 5 bases, with 15 bases lying between them. Germline CDR1 reads SGHDT; CDR2 reads YYEEEE. The CDR3 totals 14 residues. DNA of the CDR3: TGTGCCAGCAGCGACGGGACCTCCTATGAGACCCAGTACTTC. Protein: CASSDGTSYETQYF.

This clonotype is deemed medium-sized. This chain uses TRBV24-1 with TRBJ1-2; D unresolved. From germline, CDR1 is KGHDR and CDR2 SFDVKD. Trimming took off 5 bases at V and 0 bases at J, with 6 bases between the two ends. The CDR3 runs to 13 residues. CDR3 bases: TGTGCCACCAGTGCAGAAGCTAACTATGGCTACACCTTC. This encodes CATSAEANYGYTF.

Many counts were recorded for this clonotype. J is TRBJ2-6 and V is TRBV6-2 or TRBV6-3; no clear D gene. V dropped 2 bases and J dropped 0 bases, with 11 bases sitting between them. The CDR3 length is 17 residues. Germline V gives CDR1 MNHEY, CDR2 SVGEGT. The CDR3 loop is CASSYHGGSSGANVLTF. Here the CDR3 DNA reads TGTGCCAGCAGTTACCACGGCGGAAGCTCTGGGGCCAACGTCCTGACTTTC.

This clonotype has ten or more counts. The rearrangement joins TRBV29-1 to TRBJ2-7, with TRBD1 matching 7 bases. This CDR3 contains 11 residues. V lost 6 bases and J lost 6; bases outside the gene matches: 5. Germline-derived CDR1 and CDR2 are SQVTM and ANQGSEA. CDR3 in amino acids: CSVTGNGEQYF. The CDR3 coding sequence is TGCAGCGTGACAGGGAACGGCGAGCAGTACTTC.

By share of the sample, this clonotype is medium-sized. The chain joins TRBV3-1 to TRBJ2-1; 12 positions agree with TRBD2. This CDR3 comprises 20 residues. V lost 6 bases and J lost 6; bases outside the gene matches: 21. CDR1 and CDR2 from the germline V gene are LGHDT and YNNKEL (reference sequence). The CDR3 DNA reads as TGTGCCAGCAGTCATCTCCCGGGACTAGCGGGTGGGAAAAGGGGCAATGAGCAGTTCTTC. This gives the protein CASSHLPGLAGGKRGNEQFF.

This clonotype was seen a handful of times. The chain uses TRBV5-1 and TRBJ1-6; weak D call: TRBD1 (5 bases). Per germline, CDR1 SGHRS and CDR2 YFSETQ. The CDR3 loop spans 13 amino acids. Deletions cut 6 bases from V and 7 bases from J, with 11 bases between. Here the CDR3 DNA reads TGCGCCAGCAATGACGGGGGGAATTCACCCCTCCACTTT. This gives the protein CASNDGGNSPLHF.

This clonotype was seen at least ten times. This sequence joins TRBV14 and TRBJ2-3; D ambiguous. Germline-derived CDR1 and CDR2 are SGHDN and FVKESK. The V gene lost 4 bases and the J gene lost 2 bases, with 7 bases spanning the gap. The CDR3 loop spans 13 amino acids. The CDR3 sequence is CASSRGYTDTQYF. DNA of the CDR3: TGTGCCAGCAGCCGAGGATACACAGATACGCAGTATTTT.

The sample holds many counts of this clonotype. This rearrangement joins TRBV4-3 to TRBJ2-4, with no clear D. V lost 0 bases and J 6 bases, leaving 6 bases between the germline ends. Germline loops: CDR1 LGHNA, CDR2 YSLEER. CDR3 length: 13 residues. The CDR3 spells CASSQDRLNIQYF. CDR3 DNA sequence: TGCGCCAGCAGCCAAGATCGGCTAAACATTCAGTACTTC.

This clonotype occurred many times. The chain employs TRBV30 and TRBJ2-7; a weak D match, TRBD1 (7 bases). This CDR3 is 12 amino acids long. Germline V gives CDR1 GTSNPN, CDR2 SVGIG (reference sequence). V lost 4 bases and J 4 bases, leaving 11 bases between the germline ends. This CDR3 reads CAWTQGRYEQYF. The CDR3 region has the DNA TGTGCCTGGACACAGGGGAGGTACGAGCAGTACTTC.

This clonotype was counted at least ten times. The CDR3 sequence: CASRALVNEQYF. The CDR3 DNA sequence: TGTGCCAGCAGAGCCCTGGTGAACGAGCAGTACTTC. V gene TRBV28 combines with J gene TRBJ2-7; D gene uncertain. The CDR3 has 12 amino acids. Trimming stripped 6 bases from V and 5 bases from J, with 11 bases between. From germline, CDR1 is MDHEN and CDR2 SYDVKM.

At least ten counts were recorded for this clonotype. The chain combines TRBV5-6 with TRBJ2-1; D possibly corresponds to TRBD1 (6 bases). Germline assignment: CDR1 SGHDT and CDR2 YYEEEE. This CDR3 comprises 16 residues. V lost 0 bases, J lost 1 base, and 11 bases lay in between. The CDR3 here is CASSLDQGRSYNEQFF. Written as DNA, the CDR3 is TGTGCCAGCAGCTTGGATCAGGGGAGATCCTACAATGAGCAGTTCTTC.

This clonotype has a count of ten or more. The chain carries TRBV7-2 and TRBJ2-1; D possibly corresponds to TRBD2 (6 bases). Germline-derived CDR1 and CDR2 are SGHTA and FQGNSA. With 7 bases removed from V and 7 bases from J, the gap between germline ends came to 8 bases. The CDR3 length is 11 residues. In DNA, the CDR3 is TGTGCCAGCACACGGGGGAATGAGCAGTTCTTC. Its protein product is CASTRGNEQFF.

Many counts were recorded for this clonotype. The chain couples TRBV5-1 to TRBJ1-2; weak D call: TRBD1 (6 bases). CDR1 is SGHRS, CDR2 YFSETQ, per germline. Trimming cost V 1 base and J 6 bases, with 13 bases left between them. CDR3 length: 14 amino acids. The CDR3 here is CASSLFGGEDGYTF. The DNA of the CDR3 is TGCGCCAGCAGCTTGTTCGGGGGCGAAGATGGCTACACCTTC.

This clonotype was detected ten times or more. The genes are TRBV20-1 and TRBJ2-1, with no clear D. This CDR3 contains 13 residues. Trimming shortened V by 0 bases and J by 6 bases, and 9 bases separated the two germline ends. Germline V gene data show CDR1 as DFQATT and CDR2 as SNEGSKA (reference sequence). CDR3 residues: CSARDVVTNEQFF. The CDR3 nucleotides read TGCAGTGCTAGAGATGTCGTCACCAATGAGCAGTTCTTC.

This clonotype was detected ten times or more. The chain recombines TRBV5-4 with TRBJ2-7, with D possibly TRBD1 on 5 matching bases. CDR3 length: 14 residues. Trimming stripped 4 bases from V and 1 base from J, with 12 bases between. Per the germline V gene, CDR1 is SGHNT and CDR2 is YYREEE (reference sequence). The CDR3 sequence is CASSRQYDSYEQYF. Here the CDR3 DNA reads TGTGCCAGCAGCAGACAGTACGATTCCTACGAGCAGTACTTC.

Ten or more counts support this clonotype. This rearrangement joins TRBV7-9 to TRBJ1-6, with D uncertain. V was cut by 1 base and J by 5 bases, with 6 bases left in between. The CDR3 length is 14 residues. Germline V gene data show CDR1 as SEHNR and CDR2 as FQNEAQ (reference sequence). CDR3 sequence: CASSLGQNNSPLHF. CDR3 DNA: TGTGCCAGCAGCTTAGGGCAGAATAATTCACCCCTCCACTTT.

The rearrangement joins TRBV6-6 to TRBJ2-5, with D tentatively TRBD1 (6 bases). Germline V CDR1 and CDR2: MNHNY, SVGAGI (reference sequence). CDR3 length equals 15 residues. V was shortened by 5 bases and J by 0 bases, with 13 bases between the two germline ends. The CDR3 region has the DNA TGTGCCAGCAGTAAACGGACAGAGTACCAAGAGACCCAGTACTTC. This gives the protein CASSKRTEYQETQYF.

This clonotype was seen many times. The chain links TRBV4-2 to TRBJ2-1, with 7 bases identical to TRBD1. This CDR3 is 15 amino acids long. From germline, CDR1 is LGHNA and CDR2 YNFKEQ. V dropped 1 base and J dropped 5; count of bases not matched to a gene: 5. The CDR3 here is CASSQVGTEDNEQFF. As DNA, the CDR3 is TGTGCCAGCAGCCAAGTAGGGACAGAAGACAATGAGCAGTTCTTC.

This clonotype occurred many times. The J gene is TRBJ2-6, the V gene TRBV12-3 or TRBV12-4, with D perhaps assigned TRBD1 or TRBD2 (5 bases each). This CDR3 has 17 amino acids. Between the trimmed V and J ends, which lost 2 bases and 4 bases, there was a span of 15 bases. CDR3 in amino acids: CASSLTRGQAGANVLTF. CDR3 nucleotides: TGTGCCAGCAGTTTAACTAGGGGTCAGGCAGGGGCCAACGTCCTGACTTTC.

This clonotype was counted at least ten times. The chain employs TRBV11-2 and TRBJ2-7; D is possibly TRBD2 (6 bases). The CDR3 runs 14 residues. Trimming pared 5 bases from V and 0 bases from J, leaving 11 bases between. Germline values: CDR1 SGHAT, CDR2 FQNNGV. The CDR3 region is CASSPRDGSYEQYF. CDR3 bases: TGTGCCAGCAGCCCGCGGGACGGCTCCTACGAGCAGTACTTC.

This clonotype was counted ten times or more. The chain combines TRBV2 with TRBJ2-3; D possibly corresponds to TRBD2 (5 bases). This CDR3 has 11 residues. The V end lost 5 bases, the J end lost 9 bases, and 9 bases lay between the germline ends. Germline V gene lookup returns CDR1 SNHLY and CDR2 FYNNEI. The CDR3 region has the DNA TGTGCCAGCAGTATCCCGGGAACGCAGTATTTT. This sequence encodes CASSIPGTQYF.

This clonotype was detected ten times or more. This sequence joins TRBV28 and TRBJ1-6; tentative D call: TRBD1 (5 bases). This CDR3 has 15 residues. Per germline, CDR1 MDHEN and CDR2 SYDVKM. The V and J ends lost 9 bases and 12 bases respectively, with 24 bases between them. This chain's CDR3 is CASYGPGTESGPLHF. The DNA of the CDR3 is TGTGCCAGTTACGGTCCCGGGACGGAGTCGGGACCCCTCCACTTT.